This paragraph reports one T cell receptor (beta chain). Per the original methods: Reference gene primers were amplified, and this amplification served to estimate nucleated cell counts. Assay used: immunoSEQ multiplex PCR; TCRdb lists only in-frame clones, some missing. The D gene and trimming were derived from the DNA, and the V and J assignments and clone size from that table. The sample carries about 9,000 clones, 65% to 90% recorded once. The ends lost 4 bases at V and 7 bases at J; junction bases unmatched: 7. CDR1 is MRHNA, CDR2 SNTAGT, per germline. The CDR3 loop spans 14 amino acids. The entry originates in a study of blood T cell repertoires in COVID-19. The wider study: Acute and convalescent COVID-19 specimens originated in the United States, Italy and Spain. PBMCs, B-cell-depleted T cells, or T cells were the source of the cDNA or gDNA that made up the material.

This TCR was sampled from a human donor in a cohort sampled during active COVID-19. Material for sequencing was peripheral blood. The chain is built from TRBV6-4 and TRBJ2-1; 7 bases line up with TRBD2. CDR3: CASSAKGGVNEQFF. The CDR3 DNA reads as TGTGCCAGCAGTGCTAAGGGAGGGGTTAATGAGCAGTTCTTC.